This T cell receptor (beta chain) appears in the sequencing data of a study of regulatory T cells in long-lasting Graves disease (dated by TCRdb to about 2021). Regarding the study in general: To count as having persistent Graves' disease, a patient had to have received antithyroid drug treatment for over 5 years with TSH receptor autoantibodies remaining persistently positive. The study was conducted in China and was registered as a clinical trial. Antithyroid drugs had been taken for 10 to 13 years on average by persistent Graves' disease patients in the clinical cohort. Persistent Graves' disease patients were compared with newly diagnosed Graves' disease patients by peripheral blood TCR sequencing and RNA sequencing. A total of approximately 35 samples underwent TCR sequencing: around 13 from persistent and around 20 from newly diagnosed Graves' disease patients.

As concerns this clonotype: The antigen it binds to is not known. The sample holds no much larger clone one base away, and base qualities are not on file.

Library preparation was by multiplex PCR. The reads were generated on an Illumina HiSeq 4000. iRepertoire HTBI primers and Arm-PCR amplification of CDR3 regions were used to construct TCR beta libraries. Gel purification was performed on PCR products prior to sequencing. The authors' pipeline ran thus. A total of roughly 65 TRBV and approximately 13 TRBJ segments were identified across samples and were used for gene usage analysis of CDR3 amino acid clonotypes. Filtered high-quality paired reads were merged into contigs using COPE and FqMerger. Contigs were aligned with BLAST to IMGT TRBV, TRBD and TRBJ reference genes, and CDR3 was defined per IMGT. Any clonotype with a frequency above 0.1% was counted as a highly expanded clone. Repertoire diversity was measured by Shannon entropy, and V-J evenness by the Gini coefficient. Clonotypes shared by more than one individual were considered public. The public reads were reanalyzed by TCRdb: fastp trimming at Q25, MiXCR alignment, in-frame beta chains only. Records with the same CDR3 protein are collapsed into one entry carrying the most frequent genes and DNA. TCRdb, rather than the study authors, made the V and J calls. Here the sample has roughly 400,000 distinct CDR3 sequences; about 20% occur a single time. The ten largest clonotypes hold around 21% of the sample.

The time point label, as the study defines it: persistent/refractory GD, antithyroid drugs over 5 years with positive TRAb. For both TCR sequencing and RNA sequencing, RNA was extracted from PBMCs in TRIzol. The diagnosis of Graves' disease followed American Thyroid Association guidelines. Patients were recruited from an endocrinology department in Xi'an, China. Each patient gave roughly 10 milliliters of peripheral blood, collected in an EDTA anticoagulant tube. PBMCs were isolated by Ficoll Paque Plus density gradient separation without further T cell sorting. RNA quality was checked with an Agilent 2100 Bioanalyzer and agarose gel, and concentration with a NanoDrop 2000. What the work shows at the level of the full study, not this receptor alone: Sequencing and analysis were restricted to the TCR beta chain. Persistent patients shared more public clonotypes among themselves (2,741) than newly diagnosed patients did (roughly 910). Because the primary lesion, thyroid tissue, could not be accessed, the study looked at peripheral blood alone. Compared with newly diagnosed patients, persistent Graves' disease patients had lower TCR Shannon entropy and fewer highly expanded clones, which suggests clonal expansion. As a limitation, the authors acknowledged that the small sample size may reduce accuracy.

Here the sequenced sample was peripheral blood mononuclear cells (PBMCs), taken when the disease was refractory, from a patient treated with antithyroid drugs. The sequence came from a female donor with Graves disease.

The CDR3 protein: CAISGGAYEQYF. The sequenced DNA is TGTGCCATCAGTGGAGGGGCCTACGAGCAGTACTTC. Rearrangement joined TRBV10-3 to TRBJ2-7; the D gene may be TRBD1 or TRBD2, since each aligns over 5 bases. The CDR3 spans 12 residues, from the cysteine through the phenylalanine. The only DNA kept is the CDR3, 36 bases in frame from the first base. Cut back by 4 bases and 2 bases, the V and J ends lie 6 bases apart. As encoded in the germline V gene, CDR1 is ENHRY while CDR2 is SYGVKD.